This entry concerns a single T cell receptor beta chain. This specimen comes from a study of blood T cell repertoires in COVID-19. The overall study: PBMCs, B-cell-depleted T cells, or T cells were the source of the cDNA or gDNA that made up the material.

Methods used by the authors: It was from reference gene primer amplification that nucleated cell counts were estimated. Sequencing was performed with immunoSEQ multiplex PCR; in TCRdb, only in-frame clones are kept and a portion is missing. The V and J calls and clone size come from that table; D and trimming were worked out from the DNA. The sample records roughly 250,000 clones, around 82% being singletons. This CDR3 has 14 amino acids. The germline V gene has CDR1 ENHRY and CDR2 SYGVKD. The V end lost 0 bases, the J end lost 4 bases, and 9 bases lay between the germline ends. The sample taken for sequencing was peripheral blood. The chain couples TRBV10-3 to TRBJ2-5, with D tentatively TRBD2 (7 bases). This clonotype was sampled from a woman older than 75 with active or convalescent COVID-19. CDR3 amino acids: CAISESAGAETQYF. In DNA form, the CDR3 reads TGTGCCATCAGTGAGTCCGCGGGGGCAGAGACCCAGTACTTC.